These 15 T cell receptor beta chains originate from one sample sequenced in a study of regulatory T cells in long-lasting Graves disease. The sample's time point: persistent/refractory GD, antithyroid drugs over 5 years with positive TRAb. PBMC RNA was the source of the TCR library. For TCR beta, libraries came from iRepertoire HTBI primers and Arm-PCR of CDR3 regions. TCRdb re-derived calls from the multiplex PCR reads in MiXCR, one entry per CDR3 protein. The repertoire holds fewer than 400,000 distinct CDR3 sequences, around 20% seen once, with less than 30% in the top ten. Source: peripheral blood mononuclear cells (PBMCs), taken when the disease was refractory, from a patient treated with antithyroid drugs. All receptors derive from a female donor with Graves disease.

This clonotype was counted a few times. The chain joins TRBV7-3 to TRBJ1-4, with D maybe TRBD1 (6 bases). CDR1 SGHTA and CDR2 FQGTGA come from the germline V gene. Trimming shortened V by 5 bases and J by 8 bases, and 12 bases separated the two germline ends. This CDR3 spans 13 amino acids. CDR3 coding DNA: TGTGCCAGCAGCCCCTCGGGGGGCGAAAAACTGTTTTTT. It encodes CASSPSGGEKLFF.

This clonotype was counted many times. The gene calls are TRBV6-1 and TRBJ2-5; the match to TRBD1 covers 9 bases. Per germline, CDR1 MNHNS and CDR2 SASEGT. CDR3 length equals 12 residues. The V segment lost 7 bases and the J segment 5 bases; nucleotides outside the gene matches: 2. CDR3 nucleotides: TGTGCCAGCACCGGACAGGGGGAGACCCAGTACTTC. Translated: CASTGQGETQYF.

Concerning this clonotype itself: Lacking the conserved final phenylalanine or tryptophan, this CDR3 likely reflects a read error. The chain links TRBV20-1 to TRBJ1-1; D unclear. Germline values: CDR1 DFQATT, CDR2 SNEGSKA (reference sequence). V dropped 3 bases and J dropped 3 bases, with 11 bases sitting between them. This CDR3 contains 13 residues. CDR3 sequence reads: CSASDHTYTEAFI. The CDR3 nucleotides read TGCAGTGCTAGCGACCACACCTACACTGAAGCTTTCATT.

This clonotype came up many times. The genes are TRBV28 and TRBJ1-5; possible D gene TRBD1, 6 bases. This CDR3 is built from 13 residues. The germline gives CDR1 MDHEN, CDR2 SYDVKM. Between the trimmed V and J ends, which lost 7 bases and 4 bases, there was a span of 11 bases. The CDR3 bases are TGTGCCAGCAACCAGGACAGAAATCAGCCCCAGCATTTT. This translates into CASNQDRNQPQHF.

The gene calls are TRBV6-2 or TRBV6-3 and TRBJ2-3, with TRBD1 matching over 8 bases. Germline CDR1 and CDR2: MNHEY and SVGEGT. The trim removed 8 bases at V and 1 base at J, leaving 5 bases unmatched. This CDR3 region has 14 residues. The chain's CDR3 is CASRPTGGTDTQYF. The CDR3 nucleotides read TGTGCCAGCCGGCCGACAGGGGGCACAGATACGCAGTATTTT.

At least ten counts were recorded for this clonotype. The rearrangement uses TRBV3-1 and TRBJ1-2, with a tentative D call TRBD1 (5 bases). Germline CDR1 reads LGHDT; CDR2 reads YNNKEL (reference sequence). Between the trimmed V and J ends, which lost 1 base and 4 bases, there was a span of 10 bases. The CDR3 runs 14 residues. The CDR3 protein is CASSQGSGSYGYTF. The CDR3, as DNA: TGTGCCAGCAGCCAAGGCTCAGGGAGCTATGGCTACACCTTC.

The rearrangement uses TRBV6-1 and TRBJ2-7; 11 nucleotides agree with TRBD2. V lost 6 bases, J lost 1 base, and 2 bases stayed unmatched. Germline CDR1 and CDR2: MNHNS and SASEGT. This CDR3 region has 14 residues. CDR3 protein: CASRRLAGSYEQYF. The CDR3 region has the DNA TGTGCCAGCAGACGACTAGCGGGGTCCTACGAGCAGTACTTC.

This clonotype has only a few counts. V and J are TRBV5-6 and TRBJ2-3, with 8 bases identical to TRBD2. This CDR3 is built from 17 residues. The trim removed 3 bases at V and 0 bases at J, leaving 9 bases unmatched. Germline CDR1 and CDR2: SGHDT and YYEEEE. The CDR3 region has the DNA TGTGCCAGCAGCTGGGGGGTGCGGGGGGATAGCACAGATACGCAGTATTTT. Protein product: CASSWGVRGDSTDTQYF.

V and J are TRBV20-1 and TRBJ1-2; a possible D gene is TRBD1 (5 bases). Germline values: CDR1 DFQATT, CDR2 SNEGSKA (reference sequence). The CDR3 spans 13 residues. V was cut by 5 bases and J by 2 bases, with 12 bases left in between. CDR3 amino acids: CSADPRANYGYTF. The CDR3 nucleotides are TGCAGTGCTGACCCCAGGGCAAACTATGGCTACACCTTC.

The table lists this clonotype with many counts. V gene TRBV7-2 combines with J gene TRBJ2-7; 9 bases are a match to TRBD1. V lost 2 bases and J lost 4; bases outside the gene matches: 12. CDR3 length: 17 residues. Germline-derived CDR1 and CDR2 are SGHTA and FQGNSA. The CDR3 sequence: CASSLYFSPGQGYEQYF. The CDR3 nucleotides are TGTGCCAGCAGCTTATATTTTAGCCCGGGACAGGGATACGAGCAGTACTTC. The complete variable domain, with remaining parts taken from reference TRBV7-2 and TRBJ2-7, reads GAGVSQSPSNKVTEKGKDVELRCDPISGHTALYWYRQSLGQGLEFLIYFQGNSAPDKSGLPSDRFSAERTGGSVSTLTIQRTQQEDSAVYLCASSLYFSPGQGYEQYFGPGTRLTVT.

This clonotype was detected many times. The chain has TRBV24-1 and TRBJ1-5, with TRBD1 matching over 7 bases. This CDR3 contains 18 residues. Per the germline V gene, CDR1 is KGHDR and CDR2 is SFDVKD. V was clipped by 2 bases and J by 0 bases; unmatched bases: 9. The CDR3 is CATSDSAWTGNSNQPQHF. Written as DNA, the CDR3 is TGTGCCACCAGTGATTCGGCTTGGACAGGAAATAGCAATCAGCCCCAGCATTTT.

A note on this clonotype: At one end, the junction sequence differs from germline, possibly due to a read error. This chain links TRBV25-1 with TRBJ1-2; 7 bases are a match to TRBD1. The CDR3 runs to 11 residues. The V gene's germline CDR1 is MGHDK and CDR2 SYGVNS. The CDR3 sequence: CASTGANGYTF. The CDR3 DNA is TGTGCGAGCACAGGGGCGAATGGCTACACCTTC.

This clonotype was seen at least ten times. V usage is TRBV11-2 and J usage is TRBJ2-5; D is possibly TRBD1 (6 bases). Trimming pared 0 bases from V and 5 bases from J, leaving 16 bases between. Germline V CDR1 and CDR2: SGHAT, FQNNGV. The CDR3 is 16 residues long. The CDR3 protein is CASSLDGGRVWETQYF. The CDR3 coding sequence is TGTGCCAGCAGCTTAGATGGGGGCCGGGTATGGGAGACCCAGTACTTC.

Remarks on this clonotype: A much larger clone is a single base away; this may be a read error. This sequence joins TRBV7-3 and TRBJ2-7; D perhaps matches TRBD1 (5 bases). Germline V gene data show CDR1 as SGHTA and CDR2 as FQGTGA. The CDR3 runs 13 residues. Trimming removed 5 bases from V and 0 bases from J, with 8 bases in between. The CDR3 DNA follows: TGTGCCAGCAGCAGGGGCCCCTCCTACGAGCAGTACTTC. Its protein product is CASSRGPSYEQYF.

This rearrangement joins TRBV9 to TRBJ1-2, with 8 bases lining up with TRBD1. Germline assignment: CDR1 SGDLS and CDR2 YYNGEE. The CDR3 length is 17 residues. V trimming: 4 bases; J trimming: 8 bases; junction bases outside the gene matches: 19. Written as DNA, the CDR3 is TGTGCCAGCAGCCTGCGCTCGACTAGGACAGGGCCTGGGGGCTACACCTTC. Translating it yields CASSLRSTRTGPGGYTF.